The entry that follows covers one T cell receptor (beta chain) sequence. Some clones are missing from TCRdb's copy, which holds only in-frame ones; the method was immunoSEQ multiplex PCR. The table has 700,000 or so clones, 70% to 90% seen once. This sample was included in a study of shared T cell receptors in the human thymus. This CDR3 region has 15 residues. Germline assignment: CDR1 MNHEY and CDR2 SVGAGI. The V end was cut by 2 bases, the J end by 2 bases, with 10 bases between. The same data also went into a second study, on human thymus T cells. As that report states: Among the donors, all were healthy Finnish infants having corrective surgery for congenital heart defects. The study used thymus tissue resected during corrective heart surgery. Thymic and blood repertoires seemed to show skewed V and J gene use.

The V and J genes are TRBV6-5 and TRBJ1-3; a weak D match, TRBD1 (5 bases). Input material: thymocytes. The TCR sequence derives from a girl under three years old with a congenital heart defect. The CDR3 coding sequence is TGTGCCAGCAGTTACGATAGGGGTACTGGAAACACCATATATTTT. This gives the protein CASSYDRGTGNTIYF.